Listed below are T cell receptor beta chains from one sample, sequenced in a study of OX40 agonist ivuxolimab in advanced cancers. Assay: immunoSEQ multiplex PCR; the TCRdb copy retains only in-frame clones and omits some. Of approximately 50,000 clones detected, 85% appear once; the ten largest clones hold over 2.5%. The input for sequencing was CD4+ or CD8+ T cells sorted from blood, taken in a trial of the OX40 agonist ivuxolimab. The receptors here all came from an adult with an advanced solid tumor such as melanoma, head and neck, liver or kidney cancer. Each CDR3 is given with its conserved first and last residue. The D gene is left open where the match is weak. Clone size, where shown, is once, few, many, or a class for clones that have expanded.

TRBJ1-4,NA,TRBV18,NA,CASSPSDVRGEKLFF,TGTGCCAGCTCACCATCGGACGTCCGGGGGGAAAAACTGTTTTTT
TRBJ2-6,NA,TRBV18,NA,CASSPPLRAGGANVLTF,TGTGCCAGCTCACCACCCCTCAGGGCAGGTGGGGCCAACGTCCTGACTTTC
TRBJ2-1,NA,TRBV23-1,once,CASSRTTGGGSYNEQFF,TGCGCCAGCAGTCGCACTACAGGCGGTGGCTCCTACAATGAGCAGTTCTTC
TRBJ2-5,NA,TRBV9,NA,CASSVAGHQETQYF,TGTGCCAGCAGCGTAGCGGGTCACCAAGAGACCCAGTACTTC
TRBJ1-2,NA,TRBV6-6,NA,CASSPGFRGFYGYTF,TGTGCCAGCAGCCCCGGGTTCAGGGGCTTCTATGGCTACACCTTC
TRBJ1-2,TRBD1,TRBV7-2,NA,CASSSGQGGGYTF,TGTGCCAGCAGCTCGGGACAGGGTGGCGGCTACACCTTC
TRBJ1-6,NA,TRBV18,NA,CASSPGGEGSPLHF,TGTGCCAGCTCACCAGGGGGCGAGGGTTCACCCCTCCACTTT
TRBJ2-7,TRBD2,TRBV30,NA,CAWDTGLSAVYEQYF,TGTGCCTGGGATACGGGACTAAGCGCCGTCTACGAGCAGTACTTC
TRBJ2-5,TRBD1,TRBV6-1,NA,CASSGLRGRETQYF,TGTGCCAGCAGTGGGCTCAGGGGGCGGGAGACCCAGTACTTC
TRBJ2-3,NA,TRBV6-6,NA,CASSLAALGTDTQYF,TGTGCCAGCTCCTTAGCCGCCTTGGGCACAGATACGCAGTATTTT
TRBJ1-5,NA,TRBV5-6,NA,CASSTISSGNQPQHF,TGTGCCAGCAGCACTATTAGTAGTGGTAATCAGCCCCAGCATTTT
TRBJ1-2,NA,TRBV6-5,NA,CASREGTSRGGYTF,TGTGCCAGCAGGGAAGGGACTTCCCGAGGGGGCTACACCTTC
TRBJ2-2,NA,TRBV11-3,NA,CASSPGPNTGELFF,TGTGCCAGCAGCCCTGGACCGAACACCGGGGAGCTGTTTTTT
TRBJ1-4,NA,TRBV4-1,NA,CASKPGGGRANEKLFF,TGCGCCAGCAAACCCGGGGGGGGGAGAGCTAATGAAAAACTGTTTTTT
TRBJ1-4,TRBD1,TRBV18,NA,CASSPPQGGKLFF,TGTGCCAGCTCACCACCACAGGGGGGAAAACTGTTTTTT
TRBJ2-3,NA,TRBV7-2,NA,CASMVSGTDTQYF,TGTGCCAGTATGGTTAGCGGCACAGATACGCAGTATTTT
TRBJ2-7,NA,TRBV27,NA,CASSQNRELEQYF,TGTGCCAGCAGCCAGAACCGGGAACTCGAGCAGTACTTC
TRBJ2-2,TRBD2,TRBV5-1,NA,CASSPRTSGVGELFF,TGCGCCAGCAGCCCAAGGACTAGCGGGGTCGGGGAGCTGTTTTTT
TRBJ1-2,NA,TRBV7-2,NA,CASSRQADYGYTF,TGTGCCAGCAGCAGACAGGCGGACTATGGCTACACCTTC
TRBJ1-3,NA,TRBV4-3,NA,CASSQEALGRGTIYF,TGCGCCAGCAGCCAAGAAGCTCTCGGCCGCGGCACCATATATTTT
TRBJ1-2,TRBD1,TRBV2,NA,CASRDSFYGYTF,TGTGCCAGCCGGGACAGCTTCTATGGCTACACCTTC
TRBJ2-5,NA,TRBV7-6,NA,CASSLGPQETQYF,TGTGCCAGCAGCTTGGGACCGCAAGAGACCCAGTACTTC
TRBJ2-2,TRBD2,TRBV5-6,NA,CASRKVTLTSLTGELFF,TGTGCCAGCAGGAAAGTTACCTTGACTAGCCTTACCGGGGAGCTGTTTTTT
TRBJ1-2,NA,TRBV4-3,NA,CASSQGWGPNYGYTF,TGCGCCAGCAGCCAAGGTTGGGGGCCTAACTATGGCTACACCTTC
TRBJ2-7,TRBD2,TRBV5-1,NA,CASSPLAGGPYEQYF,TGCGCCAGCAGCCCTTTAGCGGGAGGGCCATACGAGCAGTACTTC
TRBJ2-1,NA,TRBV7-3,once,CASSLGDYNEQFF,TGTGCCAGCAGCTTAGGGGACTACAATGAGCAGTTCTTC
TRBJ1-2,NA,TRBV28,NA,CASSRPTGANYGYTF,TGTGCCAGCAGTCGTCCGACTGGGGCTAACTATGGCTACACCTTC
TRBJ1-2,TRBD1,TRBV27,NA,CASGYWDSPYTF,TGTGCCAGCGGATACTGGGACAGTCCCTACACCTTC
TRBJ2-6,NA,TRBV5-5,NA,CASSLSGSSGANVLTF,TGTGCCAGCAGCTTGTCAGGAAGCTCTGGGGCCAACGTCCTGACTTTC
TRBJ2-2,NA,TRBV5-5,NA,CASSWGPGGPGAGELFF,TGTGCCAGCAGCTGGGGACCCGGGGGCCCTGGGGCAGGGGAGCTGTTTTTT
TRBJ2-5,NA,TRBV18,once,CASSPYREETQYF,TGTGCCAGCTCACCCTACAGAGAAGAGACCCAGTACTTC
TRBJ2-5,TRBD1,TRBV6-1,NA,CAIDNRGAGETQYF,TGTGCCATCGATAACAGGGGGGCGGGGGAGACCCAGTACTTC
TRBJ1-5,NA,TRBV6-1,NA,CASSHTVGNQPQHF,TGTGCCAGCAGTCACACAGTAGGCAATCAGCCCCAGCATTTT
TRBJ2-2,NA,TRBV19,NA,CASSPANTGELFF,TGTGCCAGTAGTCCCGCGAACACCGGGGAGCTGTTTTTT
TRBJ1-1,TRBD1,TRBV29-1,few,CSVNRGLYTEAFF,TGCAGCGTTAACAGGGGCCTATACACTGAAGCTTTCTTT
TRBJ2-7,NA,TRBV11-2,NA,CASSLFQNGNYEQYF,TGTGCCAGCAGCTTGTTCCAGAACGGGAACTACGAGCAGTACTTC
TRBJ1-5,TRBD1,TRBV19,NA,CATSGRGYSSNQPQHF,TGTGCCACCAGCGGCAGGGGGTATAGTAGCAATCAGCCCCAGCATTTT
TRBJ2-7,TRBD1,TRBV12-5,NA,CASGLETRDRDYEQYF,TGTGCTAGTGGTTTGGAAACCCGGGACAGGGACTACGAGCAGTACTTC
TRBJ2-7,TRBD2,TRBV5-1,NA,CASSLAGTRDYEQYF,TGCGCCAGCAGCTTGGCCGGGACTAGGGACTACGAGCAGTACTTC
TRBJ2-3,TRBD1,TRBV27,once,CASGQGTDTQYF,TGTGCCAGCGGACAGGGCACAGATACGCAGTATTTT